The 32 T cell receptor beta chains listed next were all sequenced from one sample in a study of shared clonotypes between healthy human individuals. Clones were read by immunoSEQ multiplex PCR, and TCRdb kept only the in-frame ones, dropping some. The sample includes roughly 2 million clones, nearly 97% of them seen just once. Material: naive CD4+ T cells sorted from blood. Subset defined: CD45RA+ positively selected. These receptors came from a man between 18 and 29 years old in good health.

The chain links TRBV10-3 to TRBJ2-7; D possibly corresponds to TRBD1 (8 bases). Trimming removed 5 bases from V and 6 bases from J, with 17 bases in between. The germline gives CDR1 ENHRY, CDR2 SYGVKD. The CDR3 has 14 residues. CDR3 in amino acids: CAISLPGGGSEQYF. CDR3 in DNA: TGTGCCATCAGTCTTCCAGGGGGCGGGAGCGAGCAGTACTTC.

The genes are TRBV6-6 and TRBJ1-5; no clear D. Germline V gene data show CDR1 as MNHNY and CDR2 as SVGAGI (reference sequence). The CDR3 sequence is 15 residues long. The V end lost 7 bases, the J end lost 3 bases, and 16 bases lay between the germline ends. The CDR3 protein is CASTPLSGVNQPQHF. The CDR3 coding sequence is TGTGCCAGCACCCCGTTGTCGGGAGTCAATCAGCCCCAGCATTTT.

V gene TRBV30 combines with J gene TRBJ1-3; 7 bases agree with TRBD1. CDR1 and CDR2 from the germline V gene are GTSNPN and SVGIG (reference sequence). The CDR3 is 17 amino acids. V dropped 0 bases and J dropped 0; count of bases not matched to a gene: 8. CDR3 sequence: CAWSVRTGVFSGNTIYF. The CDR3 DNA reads TGTGCCTGGAGTGTACGGACAGGCGTTTTCTCTGGAAACACCATATATTTT.

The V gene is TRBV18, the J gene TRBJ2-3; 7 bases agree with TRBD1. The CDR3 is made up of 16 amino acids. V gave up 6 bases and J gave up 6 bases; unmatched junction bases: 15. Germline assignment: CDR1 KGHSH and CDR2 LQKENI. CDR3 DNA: TGTGCCAGCTCCCCCTTCGGGACAGATGCCTGGGATACGCAGTATTTT. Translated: CASSPFGTDAWDTQYF.

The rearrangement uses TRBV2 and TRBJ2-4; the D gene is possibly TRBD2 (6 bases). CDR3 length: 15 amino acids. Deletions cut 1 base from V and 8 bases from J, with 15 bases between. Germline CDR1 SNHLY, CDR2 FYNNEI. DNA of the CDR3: TGTGCCAGCAGTGAAGTGGGACTCCTAAGGGACATTCAGTACTTC. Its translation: CASSEVGLLRDIQYF.

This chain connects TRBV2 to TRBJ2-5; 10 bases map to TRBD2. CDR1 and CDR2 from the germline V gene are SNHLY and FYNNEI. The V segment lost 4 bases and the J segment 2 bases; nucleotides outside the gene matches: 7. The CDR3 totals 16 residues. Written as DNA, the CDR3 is TGTGCCAGCAGTGTACCTAGCGGGGGTTTTCAAGAGACCCAGTACTTC. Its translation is CASSVPSGGFQETQYF.

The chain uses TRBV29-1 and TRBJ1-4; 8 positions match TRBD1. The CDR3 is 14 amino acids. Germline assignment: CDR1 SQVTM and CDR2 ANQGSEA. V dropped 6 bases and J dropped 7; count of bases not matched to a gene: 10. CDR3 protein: CSVRGQGMGEKLFF. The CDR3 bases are TGCAGCGTACGTGGACAGGGAATGGGTGAAAAACTGTTTTTT.

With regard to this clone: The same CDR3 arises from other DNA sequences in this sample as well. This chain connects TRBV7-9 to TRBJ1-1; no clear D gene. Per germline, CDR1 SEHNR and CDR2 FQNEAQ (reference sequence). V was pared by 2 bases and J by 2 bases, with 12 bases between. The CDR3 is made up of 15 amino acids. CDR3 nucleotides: TGTGCCAGCAGCTTAATGGGTAGAATAAACACTGAAGCTTTCTTT. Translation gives CASSLMGRINTEAFF.

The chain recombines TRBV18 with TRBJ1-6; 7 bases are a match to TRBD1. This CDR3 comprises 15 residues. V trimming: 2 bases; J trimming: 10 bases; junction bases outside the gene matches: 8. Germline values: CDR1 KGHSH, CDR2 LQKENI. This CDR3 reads CASSPAQGSGSPLHF. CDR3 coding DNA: TGTGCCAGCTCACCAGCACAGGGGTCGGGATCACCCCTCCACTTT.

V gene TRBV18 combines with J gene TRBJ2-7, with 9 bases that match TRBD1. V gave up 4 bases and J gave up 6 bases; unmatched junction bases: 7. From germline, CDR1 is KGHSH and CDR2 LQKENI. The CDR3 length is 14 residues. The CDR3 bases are TGTGCCAGCTCACTGGGACAGGGCGGGGGCGAGCAGTACTTC. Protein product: CASSLGQGGGEQYF.

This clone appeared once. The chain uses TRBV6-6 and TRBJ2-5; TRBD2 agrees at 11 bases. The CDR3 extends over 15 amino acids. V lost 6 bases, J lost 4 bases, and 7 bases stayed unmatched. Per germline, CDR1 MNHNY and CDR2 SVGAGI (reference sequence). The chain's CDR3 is CASSALAGGGETQYF. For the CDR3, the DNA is TGTGCCAGCAGCGCTCTAGCGGGAGGAGGAGAGACCCAGTACTTC.

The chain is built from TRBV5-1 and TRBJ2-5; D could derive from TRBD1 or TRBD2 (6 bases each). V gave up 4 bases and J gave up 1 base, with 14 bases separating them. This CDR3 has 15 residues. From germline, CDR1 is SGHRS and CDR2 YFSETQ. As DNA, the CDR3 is TGCGCCAGCAGCCCAATCAAGGGGGGCCAAGAGACCCAGTACTTC. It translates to CASSPIKGGQETQYF.

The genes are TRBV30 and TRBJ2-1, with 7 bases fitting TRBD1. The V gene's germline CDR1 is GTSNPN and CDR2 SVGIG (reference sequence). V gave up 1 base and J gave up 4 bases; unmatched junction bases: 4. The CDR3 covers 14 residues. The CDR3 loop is CAWSAGQLYNEQFF. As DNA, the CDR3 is TGTGCCTGGAGTGCGGGACAGCTTTACAATGAGCAGTTCTTC.

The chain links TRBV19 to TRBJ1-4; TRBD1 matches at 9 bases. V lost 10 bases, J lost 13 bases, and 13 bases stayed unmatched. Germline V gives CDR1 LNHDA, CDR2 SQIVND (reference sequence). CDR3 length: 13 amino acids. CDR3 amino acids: CATKGQGRGILFF. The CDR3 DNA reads TGTGCCACAAAGGGACAGGGACGGGGTATACTGTTTTTT.

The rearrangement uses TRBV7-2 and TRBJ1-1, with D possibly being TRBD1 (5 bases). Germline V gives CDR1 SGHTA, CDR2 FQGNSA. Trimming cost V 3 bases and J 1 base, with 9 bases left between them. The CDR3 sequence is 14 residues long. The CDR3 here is CASSLTTGNTEAFF. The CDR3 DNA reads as TGTGCCAGCAGCTTGACTACAGGGAACACTGAAGCTTTCTTT.

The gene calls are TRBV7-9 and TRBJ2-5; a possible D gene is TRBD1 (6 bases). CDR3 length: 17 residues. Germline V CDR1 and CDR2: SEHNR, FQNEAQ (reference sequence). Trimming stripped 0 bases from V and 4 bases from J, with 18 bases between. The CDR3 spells CASSLARTVAIPETQYF. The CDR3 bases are TGTGCCAGCAGCTTAGCGCGGACAGTAGCTATCCCAGAGACCCAGTACTTC. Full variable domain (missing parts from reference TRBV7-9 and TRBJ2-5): DTGVSQNPRHKITKRGQNVTFRCDPISEHNRLYWYRQTLGQGPEFLTYFQNEAQLEKSRLLSDRFSAERPKGSFSTLEIQRTEQGDSAMYLCASSLARTVAIPETQYFGPGTRLLVL.

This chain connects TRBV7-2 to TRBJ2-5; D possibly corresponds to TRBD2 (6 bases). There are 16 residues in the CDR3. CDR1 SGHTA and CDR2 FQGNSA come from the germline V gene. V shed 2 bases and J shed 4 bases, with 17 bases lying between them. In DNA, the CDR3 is TGTGCCAGCAGCTTAAGCGTTGTCGGGAGAGGAGAGACCCAGTACTTC. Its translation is CASSLSVVGRGETQYF.

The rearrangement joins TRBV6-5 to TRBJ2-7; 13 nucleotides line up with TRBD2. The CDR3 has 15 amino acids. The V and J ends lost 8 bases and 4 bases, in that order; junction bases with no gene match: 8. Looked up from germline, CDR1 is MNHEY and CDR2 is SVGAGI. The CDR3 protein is CASGRWTSGSYEQYF. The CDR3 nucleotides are TGTGCCAGCGGTCGGTGGACTAGCGGGAGTTACGAGCAGTACTTC.

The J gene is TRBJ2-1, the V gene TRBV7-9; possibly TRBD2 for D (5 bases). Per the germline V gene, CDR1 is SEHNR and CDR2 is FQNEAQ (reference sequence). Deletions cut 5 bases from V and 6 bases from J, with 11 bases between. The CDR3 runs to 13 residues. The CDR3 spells CASSPRGINEQFF. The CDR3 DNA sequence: TGTGCCAGCAGCCCCCGAGGGATCAATGAGCAGTTCTTC.

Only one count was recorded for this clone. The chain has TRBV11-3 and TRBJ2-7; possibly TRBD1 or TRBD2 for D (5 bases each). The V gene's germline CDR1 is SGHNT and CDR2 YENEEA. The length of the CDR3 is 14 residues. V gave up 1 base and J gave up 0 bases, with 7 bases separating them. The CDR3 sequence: CASSLGDGSYEQYF. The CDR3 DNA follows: TGTGCCAGCAGCTTAGGGGACGGCTCCTACGAGCAGTACTTC.

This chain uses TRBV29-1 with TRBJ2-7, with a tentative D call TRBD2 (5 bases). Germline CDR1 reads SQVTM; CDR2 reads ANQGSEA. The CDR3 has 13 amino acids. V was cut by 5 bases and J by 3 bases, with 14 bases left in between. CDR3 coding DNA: TGCAGCGTTAGACTCTCGGCGGGCTACGAGCAGTACTTC. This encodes CSVRLSAGYEQYF.

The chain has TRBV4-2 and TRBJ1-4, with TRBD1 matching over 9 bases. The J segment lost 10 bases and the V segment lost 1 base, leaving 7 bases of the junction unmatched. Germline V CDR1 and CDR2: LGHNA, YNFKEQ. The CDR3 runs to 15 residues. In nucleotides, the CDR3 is TGTGCCAGCAGCCAAGGGGGACAGGGTAGGGGAAAACTGTTTTTT. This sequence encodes CASSQGGQGRGKLFF.

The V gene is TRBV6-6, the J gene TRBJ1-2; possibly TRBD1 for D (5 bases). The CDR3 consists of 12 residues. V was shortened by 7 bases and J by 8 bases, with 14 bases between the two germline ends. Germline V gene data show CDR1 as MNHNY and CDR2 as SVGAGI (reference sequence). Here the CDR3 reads CASTGGMEGYTF. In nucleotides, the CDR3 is TGTGCCAGCACTGGGGGGATGGAGGGCTACACCTTC.

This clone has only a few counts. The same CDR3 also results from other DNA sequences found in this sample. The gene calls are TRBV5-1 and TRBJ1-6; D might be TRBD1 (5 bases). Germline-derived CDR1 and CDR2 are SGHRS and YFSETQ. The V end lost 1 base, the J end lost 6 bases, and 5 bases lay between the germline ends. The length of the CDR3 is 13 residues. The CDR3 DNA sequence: TGCGCCAGCAGCTTGCAGGGTAATTCACCCCTCCACTTT. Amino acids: CASSLQGNSPLHF.

CDR3 amino acids: CASSSQQGSIKAFF. CDR3 coding DNA: TGTGCCAGCAGCTCCCAACAGGGGTCTATAAAAGCTTTCTTT. V usage is TRBV9 and J usage is TRBJ1-1; 7 bases align to TRBD1. This CDR3 comprises 14 residues. V shed 4 bases, J shed 9 bases, and the junction held 12 bases outside the gene matches. Germline CDR1 reads SGDLS; CDR2 reads YYNGEE.

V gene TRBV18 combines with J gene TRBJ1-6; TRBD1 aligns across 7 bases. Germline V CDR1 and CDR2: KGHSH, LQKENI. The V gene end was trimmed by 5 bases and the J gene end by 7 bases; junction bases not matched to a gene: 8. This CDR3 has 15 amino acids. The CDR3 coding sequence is TGTGCCAGCTCATTCGACAGGGTGGAGAATTCACCCCTCCACTTT. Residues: CASSFDRVENSPLHF.

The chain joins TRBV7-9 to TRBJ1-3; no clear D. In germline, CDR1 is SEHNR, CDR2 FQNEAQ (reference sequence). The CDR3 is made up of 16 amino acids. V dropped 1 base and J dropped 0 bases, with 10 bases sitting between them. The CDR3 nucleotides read TGTGCCAGCAGCTTAGTCGCAGGAGCCTCTGGAAACACCATATATTTT. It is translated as CASSLVAGASGNTIYF.

The CDR3 region has the DNA TGTGCCAGCAGCTTCCAGGGGATGAATGGCTACACCTTC. Its protein product is CASSFQGMNGYTF. This sequence joins TRBV5-4 and TRBJ1-2; D may be TRBD1 (6 bases). CDR3 size: 13 residues. Germline V gene lookup returns CDR1 SGHNT and CDR2 YYREEE (reference sequence). V lost 2 bases and J lost 6, with 11 bases in between.

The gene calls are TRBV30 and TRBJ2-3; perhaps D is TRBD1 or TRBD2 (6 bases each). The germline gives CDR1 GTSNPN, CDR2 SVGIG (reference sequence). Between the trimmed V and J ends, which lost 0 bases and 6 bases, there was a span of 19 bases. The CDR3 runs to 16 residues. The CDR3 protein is CAWSVYRGPPGDTQYF. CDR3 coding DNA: TGTGCCTGGAGTGTTTATCGGGGGCCGCCGGGGGATACGCAGTATTTT.

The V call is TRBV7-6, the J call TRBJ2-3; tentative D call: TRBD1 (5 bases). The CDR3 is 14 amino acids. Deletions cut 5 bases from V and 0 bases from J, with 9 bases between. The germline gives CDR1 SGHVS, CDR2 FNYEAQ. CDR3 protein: CASSVGVSTDTQYF. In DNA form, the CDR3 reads TGTGCCAGCAGCGTAGGGGTTAGCACAGATACGCAGTATTTT. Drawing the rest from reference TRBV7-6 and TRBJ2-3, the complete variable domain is GAGVSQSPRYKVTKRGQDVALRCDPISGHVSLYWYRQALGQGPEFLTYFNYEAQQDKSGLPNDRFSAERPEGSISTLTIQRTEQRDSAMYRCASSVGVSTDTQYFGPGTRLTVL.

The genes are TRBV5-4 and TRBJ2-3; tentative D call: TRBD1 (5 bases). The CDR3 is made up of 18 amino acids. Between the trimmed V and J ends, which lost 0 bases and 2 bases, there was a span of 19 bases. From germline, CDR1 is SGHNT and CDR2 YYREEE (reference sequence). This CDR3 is CASSLVVAGRHITDTQYF. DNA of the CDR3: TGTGCCAGCAGCTTGGTTGTAGCAGGGCGGCATATCACAGATACGCAGTATTTT.

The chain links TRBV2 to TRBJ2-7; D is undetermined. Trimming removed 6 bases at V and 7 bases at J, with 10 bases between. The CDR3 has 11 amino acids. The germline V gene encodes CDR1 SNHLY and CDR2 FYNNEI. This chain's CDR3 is CASRAGLEQYF. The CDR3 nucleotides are TGTGCCAGCAGGGCAGGCTTGGAGCAGTACTTC.